This TCR beta chain was recovered during a study of T cell repertoires in ileal Crohn's disease. Study conclusions and caveats: Clonality above 26.8% at surgery always came with endoscopic recurrence.

As concerns this clone: Its specificity is not known.

TCRdb's copy holds only in-frame clones and misses some; the assay was immunoSEQ multiplex PCR. This sample has about 12,000 clones, with approximately 78% found just once. Time point noted: neoterminal ileum biopsy at postoperative endoscopy, about 6 months after surgery. Sample: ileal tissue. The source of this sequence is an adult with Crohn's disease.

The CDR3 bases are TGTGCCAGCAGTCAACAGGGGGCCGGCAATCAGCCCCAGCATTTT. This gives the protein CASSQQGAGNQPQHF. This sequence joins TRBV2 and TRBJ1-5; 9 bases match TRBD1. Germline lookup yields CDR1 SNHLY and CDR2 FYNNEI. With V trimmed by 5 bases and J by 2 bases, 4 bases remained unmatched. The CDR3 runs to 15 residues.